The sequence of this T cell receptor beta chain was determined in a study of blood T cells in healthy people across ages. Study outcomes and limitations: It was found that TCR beta diversity correlated strongly with the percentage of naive T cells. Per million T cells, TCR beta diversity dropped roughly linearly as age increased.

The authors ran a second PCR of 7 to 11 cycles using a sample-barcoded 5' primer and a J-beta primer mix. A template-switch adaptor containing 12 random nucleotides labeled each cDNA molecule. TCRdb re-derived calls from the 5' RACE reads in MiXCR, one entry per CDR3 protein. The table records 1.5 million to 2 million distinct CDR3 sequences, 28% of them present only once. Germline V gene data show CDR1 as SGHAT and CDR2 as FQNNGV. Trimming at V came to 4 bases and at J to 5 bases, leaving 10 bases not matched to a gene. CDR3 size: 17 residues. Extraction of total RNA produced a minimum of 5.5 micrograms from each sample. This clonotype was detected a few times. Its antigen is still unknown.

This TCR was sampled from a woman aged 25 to 39 in good health. The source material was blood. The chain has TRBV11-2 and TRBJ2-4; 11 bases fit TRBD2. The CDR3 DNA reads TGTGCCAGCAGCTCCCTCCGACTAGCGGGGCCCCAAAACATTCAGTACTTC. The encoded protein is CASSSLRLAGPQNIQYF.